Sequencing of this TCR beta chain was carried out in a study of blood T cell repertoires in COVID-19 (dated by TCRdb to between 2020 and 2021). In the study overall: Collaborator samples came from the United States, Italy and Spain and covered acute and convalescent phases of COVID-19. Deeply sampled blood TCRbeta repertoires from subjects exposed to, actively infected with, or recovered from COVID-19 were included in the dataset. Where available, HLA class I and class II types were obtained from metadata supplied by the sample provider rather than from assay-based typing. Sample metadata almost always included a de-identified subject ID, COVID-19 status, age in years and sex. Samples were obtained from the ongoing ImmuneRACE study (first 160 participants) and from 1,254 subjects provided by 6 global collaborators. The repertoires were made available in a free public database intended to serve as a resource for research on the immune response to SARS-CoV-2. The material from the prospective study consisted of cDNA or gDNA derived from T cells, B-cell-depleted T cells, or PBMCs.

TCRbeta CDR3 regions were amplified from genomic DNA by means of the immunoSEQ Assay, a bias-controlled multiplex PCR. Per the original workflow: The number of nucleated cells in each sample was estimated from the amplification of reference gene primers within the assay. To quantify the absolute abundance of each unique TCRbeta CDR3 rearrangement, sequence reads were collapsed and filtered. For each sample, productive Simpson clonality was calculated by taking the square root of Simpson's diversity index across productive rearrangements. In its TCRdb copy, this immuneACCESS table keeps in-frame sequences only and misses some clones. Where compared with another copy, unresolved V genes explain less than half of these, and the others have no known cause. The V and J calls and clone size come from that table; D and trimming were worked out from the DNA. The sample table contains roughly 120,000 clones; only one count was recorded for roughly 85% of them. About 13% of the sample rests with the top ten.

Collaborating institutions collected whole blood in K2EDTA tubes following their own protocols. For TCRbeta analysis, collaborators shipped samples in one of three forms: frozen whole blood, isolated PBMCs, or DNA extracted from either of those sample types. To note about this clone: What antigen it recognizes has not been identified. No quality values exist for individual bases; no much larger clone is one base distant.

Paper-wide results and their limitations: Clinical and demographic metadata were provided uncurated, with the amount varying by source and participant.

The CDR3 holds 14 amino acids from the cysteine to the phenylalanine. Only the CDR3 DNA stays, 42 bases, in frame from base 1. CDR1 SSHAT and CDR2 FNYEAQ are derived from the germline V gene (reference sequence). V is reduced by 4 bases and J by 5 bases, leaving a spacing of 11 bases between them. The source is a human donor in a cohort sampled during active COVID-19. The material sequenced was peripheral blood. The rearranged segments are TRBV7-7 and TRBJ1-4, with a tentative D gene TRBD1 over 5 matching bases. In nucleotide form, the sequence is TGTGCCAGCAGCTCAGGGCTTGGCAATGAAAAACTGTTTTTT. The translation is CASSSGLGNEKLFF.